A selection of T cell receptor beta chains follows, all from one sample in a study of vaccination and CD4 T cells after COVID-19. Using its own MiXCR run on the PCR reads, TCRdb lists one record per CDR3 protein. Of around 18,000 distinct CDR3 sequences listed, under 75% were seen once; the top ten hold around 7%. These receptors' targets are unknown. The sequencing sample was made of CD4+ T cells from blood, cultured in vitro. The receptors come from a human donor who had recovered from COVID-19. The CDR3 runs from the conserved cysteine through the conserved F or W. A D gene is named only where the DNA matches it firmly. The size entry is marked missing in some rows and otherwise reads once, few, many or a size class.

CDR3nt: TGCAGTGCCTACACCAACACCGGGGAGCTGTTTTTT
CDR3aa: CSAYTNTGELFF
v_gene: TRBV20-1
d_gene: NA
abundance: NA
j_gene: TRBJ2-2

CDR3nt: TGTGCCAGCAGCAAAGGGGAAACAGGGTGCTATGGCTACACCTTC
CDR3aa: CASSKGETGCYGYTF
v_gene: TRBV14
d_gene: NA
abundance: NA
j_gene: TRBJ1-2

CDR3nt: TGTGCCAGCAGTCACAGGGGCTCTGGGGCCAACGTCCTGACTTTC
CDR3aa: CASSHRGSGANVLTF
v_gene: TRBV12-3/TRBV12-4
d_gene: TRBD1
abundance: NA
j_gene: TRBJ2-6

CDR3nt: TGCAGTGCTAGTGACAGGGGGTGGACTGAAGCTTTCTTT
CDR3aa: CSASDRGWTEAFF
v_gene: TRBV20-1
d_gene: TRBD1
abundance: few
j_gene: TRBJ1-1

CDR3nt: TGCGCCAGCAGCTTGGAACAGGGCGCCGGGGAGCTGTTTTTT
CDR3aa: CASSLEQGAGELFF
v_gene: TRBV5-1
d_gene: NA
abundance: NA
j_gene: TRBJ2-2

CDR3nt: TGTGCCAGCAGCGACCGGTCAGACCGGTACTATAATTCACCCCTCCACTTT
CDR3aa: CASSDRSDRYYNSPLHF
v_gene: TRBV9
d_gene: NA
abundance: NA
j_gene: TRBJ1-6

CDR3nt: TGTGCCAGCAATTGGGGGGGGGCCCGTACAGATACGCAGTATTTT
CDR3aa: CASNWGGARTDTQYF
v_gene: TRBV2
d_gene: NA
abundance: few
j_gene: TRBJ2-3

CDR3nt: TGTGCCAGCAGCTTGTATTTGGATGAGCAGTTCTTC
CDR3aa: CASSLYLDEQFF
v_gene: TRBV5-4
d_gene: NA
abundance: NA
j_gene: TRBJ2-1

CDR3nt: TGTGCCAGCAGTTACAGGGGCGCTAGCTCTGGAAACACCATATATTTT
CDR3aa: CASSYRGASSGNTIYF
v_gene: TRBV6-5
d_gene: NA
abundance: NA
j_gene: TRBJ1-3

CDR3nt: TGCAGTGCTATCTCCCCACGAGCGGGGGGAGAGACCCAGTACTTC
CDR3aa: CSAISPRAGGETQYF
v_gene: TRBV20-1
d_gene: TRBD2
abundance: NA
j_gene: TRBJ2-5

CDR3nt: TGTGCCAGCAGTGAAGCGCTTTTGCGGGGGGGCTACGAGCAGTACTTC
CDR3aa: CASSEALLRGGYEQYF
v_gene: TRBV6-1
d_gene: TRBD2
abundance: NA
j_gene: TRBJ2-7

CDR3nt: TGTGCCACCAGTTCCCGGACCGGAGATGAAAAACTGTTTTTT
CDR3aa: CATSSRTGDEKLFF
v_gene: TRBV24-1
d_gene: NA
abundance: NA
j_gene: TRBJ1-4

CDR3nt: TGTGCCTGGAGTGTACGATTTAGCACAGCTAACTATGGCTACACCTTC
CDR3aa: CAWSVRFSTANYGYTF
v_gene: TRBV30
d_gene: NA
abundance: NA
j_gene: TRBJ1-2

CDR3nt: TGCAGTGCAAGGACAGTCAATTCACCCCTCCACTTT
CDR3aa: CSARTVNSPLHF
v_gene: TRBV20-1
d_gene: NA
abundance: NA
j_gene: TRBJ1-6

CDR3nt: TGTGCCAGCAGTGAATTGGGGCAGGGGGGACAATATGGCTACACCTTC
CDR3aa: CASSELGQGGQYGYTF
v_gene: TRBV2
d_gene: TRBD1
abundance: few
j_gene: TRBJ1-2

CDR3nt: TGTGCCAGCAAAATCACCGGACAGTCAGATGGCTACACCTTC
CDR3aa: CASKITGQSDGYTF
v_gene: TRBV6-1
d_gene: NA
abundance: few
j_gene: TRBJ1-2

CDR3nt: TGTGCTAGCAGCGCAGGGACAGGGGTTGAGACCCAGTACTTC
CDR3aa: CASSAGTGVETQYF
v_gene: TRBV7-7
d_gene: TRBD1
abundance: few
j_gene: TRBJ2-5

CDR3nt: TGTGCCAGTAGTGTAGCCTCAGCGGGAGATGATCACGAGCAGTACTTC
CDR3aa: CASSVASAGDDHEQYF
v_gene: TRBV19
d_gene: TRBD2
abundance: NA
j_gene: TRBJ2-7

CDR3nt: TGTGCCGGGACCTCTAGCGAATCGGGGGAGACCCAGTACTTC
CDR3aa: CAGTSSESGETQYF
v_gene: TRBV11-2
d_gene: NA
abundance: few
j_gene: TRBJ2-5

CDR3nt: TGTGCCAGCAGCTTAGCGGCCGCGGGTCAGCCCCAGCATTTT
CDR3aa: CASSLAAAGQPQHF
v_gene: TRBV7-9
d_gene: NA
abundance: few
j_gene: TRBJ1-5

CDR3nt: TGTGCCAGCAGCTCTCAGGGGAGCACAGATACGCAGTATTTT
CDR3aa: CASSSQGSTDTQYF
v_gene: TRBV7-2
d_gene: NA
abundance: medium-sized
j_gene: TRBJ2-3

CDR3nt: TGCAGTGCTAGAGTCCGACAGGGCGCCTATGGCTACACCTTC
CDR3aa: CSARVRQGAYGYTF
v_gene: TRBV20-1
d_gene: TRBD1
abundance: NA
j_gene: TRBJ1-2

CDR3nt: TGTGCCAGCAGTTCTTCCACCTACTTTGGCTACACCTTC
CDR3aa: CASSSSTYFGYTF
v_gene: TRBV25-1
d_gene: NA
abundance: few
j_gene: TRBJ1-2

CDR3nt: TGTGCCAGCAAATTAGCGGGAGGGCATCAAGAGACCCAGTACTTC
CDR3aa: CASKLAGGHQETQYF
v_gene: TRBV6-2/TRBV6-3
d_gene: TRBD2
abundance: NA
j_gene: TRBJ2-5

CDR3nt: TGTGCCAGCACCAAGGCCGGGAGCCCGCAAGAGACCCAGTACTTC
CDR3aa: CASTKAGSPQETQYF
v_gene: TRBV9
d_gene: NA
abundance: NA
j_gene: TRBJ2-5

CDR3nt: TGCAGTGCTAGAGCCCCGGGGGCCGGAGATACGCAGTATTTT
CDR3aa: CSARAPGAGDTQYF
v_gene: TRBV20-1
d_gene: NA
abundance: few
j_gene: TRBJ2-3

CDR3nt: TGCGCCAGCAGCCAAAGACAGGGGGCAGGTAATTCACCCCTCCACTTT
CDR3aa: CASSQRQGAGNSPLHF
v_gene: TRBV4-1
d_gene: TRBD1
abundance: NA
j_gene: TRBJ1-6

CDR3nt: TGTGCCAGCAGTACAGGGACTAGCGGGATTGGTTTTGGCTCCTACGAGCAGTACTTC
CDR3aa: CASSTGTSGIGFGSYEQYF
v_gene: TRBV6-1
d_gene: TRBD2
abundance: few
j_gene: TRBJ2-7

CDR3nt: TGCAGTGCTAGAGCTTCCAGGAATCAGCCCCAGCATTTT
CDR3aa: CSARASRNQPQHF
v_gene: TRBV20-1
d_gene: NA
abundance: NA
j_gene: TRBJ1-5

CDR3nt: TGTGCCAGCAGCTTAAACCCAGGCACAGATACGCAGTATTTT
CDR3aa: CASSLNPGTDTQYF
v_gene: TRBV7-2
d_gene: NA
abundance: few
j_gene: TRBJ2-3

CDR3nt: TGTGCCAGCAGTCCCCGATCCTACGAGCAGTACTTC
CDR3aa: CASSPRSYEQYF
v_gene: TRBV27
d_gene: NA
abundance: once
j_gene: TRBJ2-7